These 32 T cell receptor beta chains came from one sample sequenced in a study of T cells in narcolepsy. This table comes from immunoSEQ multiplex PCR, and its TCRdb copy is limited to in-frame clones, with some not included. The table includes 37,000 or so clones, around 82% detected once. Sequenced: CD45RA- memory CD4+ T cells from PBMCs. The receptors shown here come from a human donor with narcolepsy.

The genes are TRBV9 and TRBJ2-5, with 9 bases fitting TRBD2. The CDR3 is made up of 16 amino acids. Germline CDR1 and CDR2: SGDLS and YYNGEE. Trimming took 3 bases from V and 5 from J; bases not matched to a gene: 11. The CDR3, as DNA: TGTGCCAGCAGCGACGACTTGGCGGGGGGGCGGGAGACCCAGTACTTC. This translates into CASSDDLAGGRETQYF. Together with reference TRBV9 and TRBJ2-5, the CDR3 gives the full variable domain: DSGVTQTPKHLITATGQRVTLRCSPRSGDLSVYWYQQSLDQGLQFLIQYYNGEERAKGNILERFSAQQFPDLHSELNLSSLELGDSALYFCASSDDLAGGRETQYFGPGTRLLVL.

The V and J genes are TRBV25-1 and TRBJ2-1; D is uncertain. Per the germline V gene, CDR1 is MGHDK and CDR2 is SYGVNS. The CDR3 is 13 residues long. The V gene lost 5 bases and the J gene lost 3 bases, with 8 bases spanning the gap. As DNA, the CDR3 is TGTGCCAGCAGTAGGGAATTCTACAATGAGCAGTTCTTC. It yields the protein CASSREFYNEQFF.

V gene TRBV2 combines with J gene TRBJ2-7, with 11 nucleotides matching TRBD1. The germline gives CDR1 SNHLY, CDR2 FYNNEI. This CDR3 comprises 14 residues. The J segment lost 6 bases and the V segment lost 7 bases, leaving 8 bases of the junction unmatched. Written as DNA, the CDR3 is TGTGCCAGCAACCTCCGGGGACAGGGGGGCGAGCAGTACTTC. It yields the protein CASNLRGQGGEQYF.

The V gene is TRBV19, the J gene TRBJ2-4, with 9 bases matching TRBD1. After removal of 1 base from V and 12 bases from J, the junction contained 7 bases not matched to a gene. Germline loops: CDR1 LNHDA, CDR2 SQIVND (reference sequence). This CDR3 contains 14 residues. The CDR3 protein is CASSIGIQGAAQYF. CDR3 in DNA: TGTGCCAGTAGTATAGGGATACAGGGGGCCGCTCAGTACTTC.

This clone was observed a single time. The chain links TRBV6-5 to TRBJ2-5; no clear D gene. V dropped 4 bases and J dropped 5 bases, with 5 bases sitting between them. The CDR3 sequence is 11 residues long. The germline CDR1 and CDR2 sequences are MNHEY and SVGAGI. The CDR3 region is CASSSSETQYF. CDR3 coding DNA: TGTGCCAGCAGTTCCTCTGAGACCCAGTACTTC.

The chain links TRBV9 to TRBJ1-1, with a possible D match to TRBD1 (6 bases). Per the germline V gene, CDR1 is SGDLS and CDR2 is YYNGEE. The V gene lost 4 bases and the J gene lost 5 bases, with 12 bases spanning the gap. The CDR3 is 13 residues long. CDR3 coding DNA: TGTGCCAGCAGCTATCAAGGGGGTACTGAAGCTTTCTTT. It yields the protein CASSYQGGTEAFF.

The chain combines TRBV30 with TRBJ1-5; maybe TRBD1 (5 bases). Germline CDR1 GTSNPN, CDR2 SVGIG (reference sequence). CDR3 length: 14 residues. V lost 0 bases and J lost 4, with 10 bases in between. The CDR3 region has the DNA TGTGCCTGGAGTGTACGGGGGGGTAATCAGCCCCAGCATTTT. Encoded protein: CAWSVRGGNQPQHF.

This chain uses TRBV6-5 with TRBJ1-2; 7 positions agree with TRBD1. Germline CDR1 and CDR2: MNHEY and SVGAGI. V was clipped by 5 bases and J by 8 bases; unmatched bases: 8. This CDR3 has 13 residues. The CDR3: CASSPRGDIGYTF. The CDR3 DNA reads TGTGCCAGCAGTCCCAGGGGGGATATAGGCTACACCTTC.

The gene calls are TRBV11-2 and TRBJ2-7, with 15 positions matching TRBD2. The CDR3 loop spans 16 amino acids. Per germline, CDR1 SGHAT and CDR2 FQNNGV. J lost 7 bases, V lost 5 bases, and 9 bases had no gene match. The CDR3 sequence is CASSPGTSGGKREQYF. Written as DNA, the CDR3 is TGTGCCAGCAGCCCTGGGACTAGCGGGGGGAAAAGGGAGCAGTACTTC.

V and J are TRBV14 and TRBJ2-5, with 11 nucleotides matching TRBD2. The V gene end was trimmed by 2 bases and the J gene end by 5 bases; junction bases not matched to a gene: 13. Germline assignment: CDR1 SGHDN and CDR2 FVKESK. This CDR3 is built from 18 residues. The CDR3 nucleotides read TGTGCCAGCAGCCAAATCCACCCTAGCGGGGGGCCGGAGGAGACCCAGTACTTC. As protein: CASSQIHPSGGPEETQYF.

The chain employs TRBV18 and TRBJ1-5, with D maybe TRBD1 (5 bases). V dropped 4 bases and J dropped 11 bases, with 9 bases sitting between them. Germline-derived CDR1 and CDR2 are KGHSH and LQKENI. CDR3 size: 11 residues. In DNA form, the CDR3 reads TGTGCCAGCTCACTTGGGGGTGCCCAGCATTTT. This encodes CASSLGGAQHF.

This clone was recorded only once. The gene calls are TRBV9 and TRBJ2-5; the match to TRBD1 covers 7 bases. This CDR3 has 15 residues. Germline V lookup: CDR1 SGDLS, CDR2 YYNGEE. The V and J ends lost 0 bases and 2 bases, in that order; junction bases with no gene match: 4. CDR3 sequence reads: CASSVDRGRQETQYF. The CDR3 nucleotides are TGTGCCAGCAGCGTAGACAGGGGACGGCAAGAGACCCAGTACTTC. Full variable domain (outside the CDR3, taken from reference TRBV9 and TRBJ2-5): DSGVTQTPKHLITATGQRVTLRCSPRSGDLSVYWYQQSLDQGLQFLIQYYNGEERAKGNILERFSAQQFPDLHSELNLSSLELGDSALYFCASSVDRGRQETQYFGPGTRLLVL.

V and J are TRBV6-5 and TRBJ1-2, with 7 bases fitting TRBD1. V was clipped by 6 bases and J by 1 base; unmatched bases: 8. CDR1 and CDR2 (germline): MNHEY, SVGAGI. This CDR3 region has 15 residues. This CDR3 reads CASSSPGTVNYGYTF. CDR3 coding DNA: TGTGCCAGCAGCTCCCCGGGGACAGTTAACTATGGCTACACCTTC.

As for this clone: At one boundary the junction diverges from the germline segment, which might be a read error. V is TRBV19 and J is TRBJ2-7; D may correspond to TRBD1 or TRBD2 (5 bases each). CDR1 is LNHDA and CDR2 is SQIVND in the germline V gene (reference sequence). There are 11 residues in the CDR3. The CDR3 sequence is CASSIPGAMNF. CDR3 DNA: TGTGCCAGTAGTATCCCCGGGGCGATGAACTTC. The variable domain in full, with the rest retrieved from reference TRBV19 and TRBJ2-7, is DGGITQSPKYLFRKEGQNVTLSCEQNLNHDAMYWYRQDPGQGLRLIYYSQIVNDFQKGDIAEGYSVSREKKESFPLTVTSAQKNPTAFYLCASSIPGAMNFGPGTRLTVT.

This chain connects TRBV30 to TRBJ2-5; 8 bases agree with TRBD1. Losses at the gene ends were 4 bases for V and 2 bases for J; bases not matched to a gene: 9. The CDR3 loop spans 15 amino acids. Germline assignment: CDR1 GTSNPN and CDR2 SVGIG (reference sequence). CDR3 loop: CAWTGQGRLQETQYF. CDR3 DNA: TGTGCCTGGACCGGACAGGGCAGGCTACAAGAGACCCAGTACTTC.

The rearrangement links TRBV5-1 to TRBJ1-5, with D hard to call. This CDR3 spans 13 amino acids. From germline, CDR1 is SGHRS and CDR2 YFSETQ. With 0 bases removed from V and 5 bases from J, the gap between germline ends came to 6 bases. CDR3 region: CASSLEADQPQHF. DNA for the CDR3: TGCGCCAGCAGCTTGGAGGCCGATCAGCCCCAGCATTTT.

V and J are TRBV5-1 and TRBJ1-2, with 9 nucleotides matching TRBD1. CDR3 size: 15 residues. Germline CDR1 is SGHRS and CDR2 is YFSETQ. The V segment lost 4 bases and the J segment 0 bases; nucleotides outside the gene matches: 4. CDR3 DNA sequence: TGCGCCAGCAGCCCGGACAGGGGTGCTAACTATGGCTACACCTTC. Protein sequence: CASSPDRGANYGYTF.

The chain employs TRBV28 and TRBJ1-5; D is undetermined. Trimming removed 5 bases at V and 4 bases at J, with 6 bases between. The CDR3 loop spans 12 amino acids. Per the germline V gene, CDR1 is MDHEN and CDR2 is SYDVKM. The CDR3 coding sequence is TGTGCCAGCAGTGCGGGAAATCAGCCCCAGCATTTT. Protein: CASSAGNQPQHF. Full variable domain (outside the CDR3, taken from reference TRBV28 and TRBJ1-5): DVKVTQSSRYLVKRTGEKVFLECVQDMDHENMFWYRQDPGLGLRLIYFSYDVKMKEKGDIPEGYSVSREKKERFSLILESASTNQTSMYLCASSAGNQPQHFGDGTRLSIL.

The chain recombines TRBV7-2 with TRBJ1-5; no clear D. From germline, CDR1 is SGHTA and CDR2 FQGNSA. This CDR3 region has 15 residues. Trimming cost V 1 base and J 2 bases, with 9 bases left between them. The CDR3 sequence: CASSLGSLGNQPQHF. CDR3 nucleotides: TGTGCCAGCAGCTTAGGTAGTTTGGGCAATCAGCCCCAGCATTTT.

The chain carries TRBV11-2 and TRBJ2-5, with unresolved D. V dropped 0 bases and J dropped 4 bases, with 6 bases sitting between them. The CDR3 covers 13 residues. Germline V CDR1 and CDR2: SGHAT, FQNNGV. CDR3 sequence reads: CASSLEQTETQYF. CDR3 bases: TGTGCCAGCAGCTTAGAACAGACAGAGACCCAGTACTTC.

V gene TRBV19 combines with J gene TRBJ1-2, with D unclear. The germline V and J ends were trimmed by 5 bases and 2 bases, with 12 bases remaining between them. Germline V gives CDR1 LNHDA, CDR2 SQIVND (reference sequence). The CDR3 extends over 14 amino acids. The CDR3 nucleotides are TGTGCCAGTAGTCCCCGTGTTCGGAACTATGGCTACACCTTC. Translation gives CASSPRVRNYGYTF.

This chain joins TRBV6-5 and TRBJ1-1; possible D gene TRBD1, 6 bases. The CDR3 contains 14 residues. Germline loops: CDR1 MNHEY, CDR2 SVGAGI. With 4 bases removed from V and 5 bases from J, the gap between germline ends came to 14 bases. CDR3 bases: TGTGCCAGCAGTTCTAAAACAGGGTTAACTGAAGCTTTCTTT. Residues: CASSSKTGLTEAFF.

The CDR3 DNA is TGTGCCAGCAGCTTAAAAGTCTACAATGAGCAGTTCTTC. Its protein product is CASSLKVYNEQFF. This chain links TRBV7-3 with TRBJ2-1; D is undetermined. Per the germline V gene, CDR1 is SGHTA and CDR2 is FQGTGA. The CDR3 runs 13 residues. Trimming removed 1 base at V and 3 bases at J, with 4 bases between.

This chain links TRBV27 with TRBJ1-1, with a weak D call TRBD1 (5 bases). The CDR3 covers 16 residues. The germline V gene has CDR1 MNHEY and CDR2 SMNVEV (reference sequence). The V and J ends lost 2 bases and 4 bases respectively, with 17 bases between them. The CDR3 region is CASSLVPGNLGTEAFF. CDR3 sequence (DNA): TGTGCCAGCAGTTTAGTCCCAGGGAATTTAGGCACTGAAGCTTTCTTT.

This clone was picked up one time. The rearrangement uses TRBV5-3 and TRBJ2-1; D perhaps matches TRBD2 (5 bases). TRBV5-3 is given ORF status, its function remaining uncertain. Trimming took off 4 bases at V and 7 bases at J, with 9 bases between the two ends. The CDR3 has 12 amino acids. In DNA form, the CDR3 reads TGTGCCAGAAGCCCCGAGGGTAATGAGCAGTTCTTC. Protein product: CARSPEGNEQFF.

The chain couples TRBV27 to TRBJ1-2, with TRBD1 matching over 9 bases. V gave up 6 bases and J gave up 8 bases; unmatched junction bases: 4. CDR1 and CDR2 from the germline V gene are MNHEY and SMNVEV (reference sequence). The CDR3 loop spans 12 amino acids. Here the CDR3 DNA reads TGTGCCAGCAGGACAGGGACAGGGGGCTACACCTTC. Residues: CASRTGTGGYTF.

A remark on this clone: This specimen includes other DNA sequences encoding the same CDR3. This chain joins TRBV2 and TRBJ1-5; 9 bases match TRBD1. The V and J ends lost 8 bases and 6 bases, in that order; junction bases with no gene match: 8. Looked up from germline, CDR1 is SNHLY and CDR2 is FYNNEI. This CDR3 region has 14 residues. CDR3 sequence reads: CASSDRGVGQPQHF. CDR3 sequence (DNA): TGTGCCAGCTCTGACAGGGGGGTGGGTCAGCCCCAGCATTTT.

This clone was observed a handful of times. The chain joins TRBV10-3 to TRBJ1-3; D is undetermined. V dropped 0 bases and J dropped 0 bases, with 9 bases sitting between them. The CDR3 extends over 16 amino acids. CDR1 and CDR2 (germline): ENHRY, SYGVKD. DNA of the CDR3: TGTGCCATCAGTGAGTCGGGAGGTATCTCTGGAAACACCATATATTTT. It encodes CAISESGGISGNTIYF.

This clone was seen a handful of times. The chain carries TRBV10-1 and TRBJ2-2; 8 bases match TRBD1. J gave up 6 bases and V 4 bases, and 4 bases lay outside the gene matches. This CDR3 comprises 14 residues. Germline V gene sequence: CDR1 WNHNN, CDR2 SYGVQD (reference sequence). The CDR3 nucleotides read TGCGCCAGCAGTGGACAGGGGTACGCCGGGGAGCTGTTTTTT. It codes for CASSGQGYAGELFF.

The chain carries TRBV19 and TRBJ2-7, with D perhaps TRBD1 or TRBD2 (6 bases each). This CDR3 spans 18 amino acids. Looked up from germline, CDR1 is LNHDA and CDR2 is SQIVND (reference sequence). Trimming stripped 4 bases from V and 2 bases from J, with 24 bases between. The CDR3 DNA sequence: TGTGCCAGTAGTACCTCCAATGGGGGGCAGGGGACCCCCTACGAGCAGTACTTC. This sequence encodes CASSTSNGGQGTPYEQYF.

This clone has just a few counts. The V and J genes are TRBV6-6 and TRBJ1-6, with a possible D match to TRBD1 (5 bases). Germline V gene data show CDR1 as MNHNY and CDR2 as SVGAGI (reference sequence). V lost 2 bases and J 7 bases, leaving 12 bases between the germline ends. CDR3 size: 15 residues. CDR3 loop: CASSYGGRGNSPLHF. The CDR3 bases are TGTGCCAGCAGTTACGGGGGACGGGGGAATTCACCCCTCCACTTT.

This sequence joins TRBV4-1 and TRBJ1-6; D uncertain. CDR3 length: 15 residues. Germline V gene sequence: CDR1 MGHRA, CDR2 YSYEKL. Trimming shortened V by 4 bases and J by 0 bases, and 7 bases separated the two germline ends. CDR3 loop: CASSLGSSYNSPLHF. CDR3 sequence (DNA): TGCGCCAGCAGCCTAGGGAGCTCCTATAATTCACCCCTCCACTTT.